This T cell receptor beta chain was sequenced in a study of CD8 T cells in ankylosing spondylitis. Whole-study findings and limits: One TCR beta motif, made up of about 8 highly homologous variants, appeared characteristic of ankylosing spondylitis blood.

V lost 4 bases, J lost 4 bases, and 11 bases stayed unmatched. CDR1 and CDR2 (germline): MNHNS, SASEGT. This CDR3 region has 17 residues. Each CDR3 protein gets one entry after TCRdb re-called the 5' RACE reads with MiXCR. The sample holds 30,000 to 40,000 distinct CDR3 sequences, approximately 7.1% seen once. There are many counts of this clonotype. Its cognate antigen is unknown. The TCR comes from a male donor with ankylosing spondylitis or in good health (not recorded which). Sequenced: blood, either unsorted or a sorted T cell fraction (not recorded which). The chain employs TRBV6-1 and TRBJ2-5; TRBD2 matches 11 bases. CDR3 in DNA: TGTGCCAGCAGTGCCCTGACTAGCGGGGACTTCAGAGAGACCCAGTACTTC. This gives the protein CASSALTSGDFRETQYF.